The next 25 T cell receptor beta chains were all read from a single sample in a study of response to subunit inactivated influenza vaccine. Via MiXCR, TCRdb re-called the RT-PCR reads, giving one row per CDR3 protein. The sample comprises 550,000 to 600,000 distinct CDR3 sequences, approximately 12% of which are singletons, and roughly 10% rests with the top ten. Sequences were derived from PBMCs from blood, sampled on the day of vaccination. The origin of the receptors is a man aged 45-65 years who received an inactivated influenza vaccine.

The chain is built from TRBV20-1 and TRBJ2-3, with D possibly being TRBD1 (5 bases). CDR3 length equals 12 residues. Trimming stripped 6 bases from V and 0 bases from J, with 7 bases between. Germline-derived CDR1 and CDR2 are DFQATT and SNEGSKA (reference sequence). CDR3 bases: TGCAGTGCACGGACAAGCACAGATACGCAGTATTTT. It codes for CSARTSTDTQYF.

This clonotype was observed a few times. A read error may be the cause here, since a much bigger clone is one base away. V usage is TRBV5-6 and J usage is TRBJ1-6, with D unclear. CDR3 length: 12 residues. Germline V CDR1 and CDR2: SGHDT, YYEEEE. With 0 bases removed from V and 6 bases from J, the gap between germline ends came to 1 base. CDR3 protein: CASSLVNSPLHF. The CDR3 bases are TGTGCCAGCAGCTTGGTTAATTCACCCCTCCACTTT.

This clonotype has ten or more counts. The chain couples TRBV5-1 to TRBJ1-6, with D unresolved. CDR1 is SGHRS, CDR2 YFSETQ, per germline. Trimming cost V 1 base and J 7 bases, with 9 bases left between them. The CDR3 covers 14 residues. As DNA, the CDR3 is TGCGCCAGCAGCTTGCTTAGCCAAAATTCACCCCTCCACTTT. Amino acids: CASSLLSQNSPLHF.

The DNA for the CDR3 is TGCAGTGCTAGCGGTCTCGGGCCGAACTATGGCTACACCTTC. It codes for CSASGLGPNYGYTF. The chain joins TRBV20-1 to TRBJ1-2; D not certain. Looked up from germline, CDR1 is DFQATT and CDR2 is SNEGSKA (reference sequence). CDR3 size: 14 residues. Trimming took off 3 bases at V and 2 bases at J, with 13 bases between the two ends.

This clonotype was counted many times. CDR3 loop: CASRSLRGSTDTQYF. CDR3 coding DNA: TGCGCCAGCAGAAGTCTACGGGGGAGCACAGATACGCAGTATTTT. The chain has TRBV5-1 and TRBJ2-3, with D possibly matching TRBD2 (6 bases). The V gene lost 5 bases and the J gene lost 0 bases, with 13 bases spanning the gap. The length of the CDR3 is 15 residues. Germline CDR1 and CDR2: SGHRS and YFSETQ.

This clonotype was counted a few times. The V gene is TRBV7-9, the J gene TRBJ2-3; 8 bases map to TRBD2. Germline trimming cut 1 base from V and 0 bases from J; bases unmatched to any gene: 6. Germline V gene lookup returns CDR1 SEHNR and CDR2 FQNEAQ (reference sequence). The CDR3 contains 17 residues. The CDR3 is CASSLGASGHSTDTQYF. DNA for the CDR3: TGTGCCAGCAGCTTAGGGGCTAGCGGGCATAGCACAGATACGCAGTATTTT.

This clonotype showed up just a few times. The chain recombines TRBV20-1 with TRBJ1-2; 8 bases align to TRBD1. Per germline, CDR1 DFQATT and CDR2 SNEGSKA (reference sequence). The ends lost 6 bases at V and 3 bases at J; junction bases unmatched: 15. The CDR3 is made up of 16 amino acids. The CDR3 reads CSAPRPGQDVDYGYTF. The CDR3 coding sequence is TGCAGTGCCCCTAGGCCGGGACAGGACGTCGACTATGGCTACACCTTC.

This clonotype occurred many times. J is TRBJ1-3 and V is TRBV7-2, with D possibly TRBD1 on 5 matching bases. Trimming stripped 0 bases from V and 4 bases from J, with 13 bases between. The CDR3 consists of 16 residues. Per the germline V gene, CDR1 is SGHTA and CDR2 is FQGNSA. The CDR3 is CASSLAFGGRGNTIYF. The CDR3 DNA follows: TGTGCCAGCAGCTTAGCGTTCGGGGGGAGAGGAAACACCATATATTTT.

This clonotype was seen a few times. A read error may explain this, as a much larger clone is one base away. V and J are TRBV20-1 and TRBJ2-2; 8 nucleotides agree with TRBD1. Germline values: CDR1 DFQATT, CDR2 SNEGSKA (reference sequence). V lost 3 bases to trimming and J lost 1 base; unmatched junction nucleotides: 1. There are 14 residues in the CDR3. CDR3 DNA sequence: TGCAGTGCTAGCGGACAGGGGAACACCGGGGAGCTGTTTTTT. This gives the protein CSASGQGNTGELFF.

The chain uses TRBV4-1 and TRBJ2-7, with D unclear. V lost 2 bases, J lost 4 bases, and 9 bases lay in between. CDR3 length: 13 amino acids. The germline gives CDR1 MGHRA, CDR2 YSYEKL. The CDR3 DNA sequence: TGCGCCAGCAGCCAATCGGAAGGTTACGAGCAGTACTTC. Its translation is CASSQSEGYEQYF.

This clonotype has only a few counts. V usage is TRBV7-3 and J usage is TRBJ2-1; 11 bases match TRBD2. The CDR3 is 17 amino acids. The V segment lost 1 base and the J segment 7 bases; nucleotides outside the gene matches: 9. Germline lookup yields CDR1 SGHTA and CDR2 FQGTGA. CDR3 region: CASSLRTTSGSLNEQFF. The CDR3 DNA reads TGTGCCAGCAGCTTAAGGACAACTAGCGGGAGTCTAAATGAGCAGTTCTTC.

This clonotype has only a few counts. The chain has TRBV11-3 and TRBJ2-1; D tentatively reads TRBD1 or TRBD2 (5 bases each). The V end was cut by 4 bases, the J end by 4 bases, with 14 bases between. The length of the CDR3 is 15 residues. In germline, CDR1 is SGHNT, CDR2 YENEEA. The CDR3 sequence is CASSSARGGYNEQFF. The CDR3 DNA reads TGTGCCAGCAGCTCCGCTCGGGGCGGGTACAATGAGCAGTTCTTC.

This clonotype was detected a few times. This chain joins TRBV5-1 and TRBJ1-2; D perhaps matches TRBD1 (6 bases). The CDR3 loop spans 14 amino acids. Germline values: CDR1 SGHRS, CDR2 YFSETQ. Trimming stripped 4 bases from V and 8 bases from J, with 18 bases between. The CDR3 here is CASSMTGGRGGYTF. The CDR3 bases are TGCGCCAGCAGCATGACAGGAGGCCGAGGAGGCTACACCTTC.

The rearrangement links TRBV6-1 to TRBJ2-1; a possible D gene is TRBD2 (5 bases). Germline loops: CDR1 MNHNS, CDR2 SASEGT. The CDR3 consists of 15 residues. Trimming shortened V by 6 bases and J by 6 bases, and 18 bases separated the two germline ends. The CDR3 reads CASRPLGSGINEQFF. The DNA of the CDR3 is TGTGCCAGCAGACCCCTGGGATCGGGAATCAATGAGCAGTTCTTC.

This clonotype appeared a few times. V usage is TRBV29-1 and J usage is TRBJ2-7; no clear D gene. Per the germline V gene, CDR1 is SQVTM and CDR2 is ANQGSEA. The V gene lost 4 bases and the J gene lost 0 bases, with 7 bases spanning the gap. This CDR3 has 12 amino acids. CDR3 region: CSVGRSSYEQYF. As DNA, the CDR3 is TGCAGCGTTGGCAGGAGCTCCTACGAGCAGTACTTC.

This clonotype was observed a few times. This chain joins TRBV5-1 and TRBJ2-1, with 12 bases that match TRBD2. The junction had 2 bases not matched to a gene; V was cut back by 3 bases and J by 10 bases. This CDR3 has 13 residues. Germline loops: CDR1 SGHRS, CDR2 YFSETQ. For the CDR3, the DNA is TGCGCCAGCAGCTGGGGGACTAGCGGGGAGCAGTTCTTC. This codes for CASSWGTSGEQFF. Using reference TRBV5-1 and TRBJ2-1 for the parts outside the CDR3, the full variable domain is KAGVTQTPRYLIKTRGQQVTLSCSPISGHRSVSWYQQTPGQGLQFLFEYFSETQRNKGNFPGRFSGRQFSNSRSEMNVSTLELGDSALYLCASSWGTSGEQFFGPGTRLTVL.

In this sample, this clonotype turned up many times. V and J are TRBV9 and TRBJ2-1; 7 positions match TRBD1. This CDR3 spans 14 amino acids. CDR1 and CDR2 from the germline V gene are SGDLS and YYNGEE. Unmatched junction bases numbered 7, after V lost 3 bases and J lost 7 bases. The CDR3 region has the DNA TGTGCCAGCAGCGCGCCCTCGGGACAGAATGAGCAGTTCTTC. This encodes CASSAPSGQNEQFF.

The chain links TRBV12-3 or TRBV12-4 to TRBJ2-5; D assignment may be TRBD1 or TRBD2 (7 bases each). The germline V and J ends were trimmed by 6 bases and 0 bases, with 20 bases remaining between them. The CDR3 consists of 17 residues. Written as DNA, the CDR3 is TGTGCCAGCAGCCCGCAGGGGGTGGGGGGGTACCAAGAGACCCAGTACTTC. Its protein is CASSPQGVGGYQETQYF.

The chain has TRBV9 and TRBJ2-5; 15 bases line up with TRBD2. CDR1 SGDLS and CDR2 YYNGEE come from the germline V gene. Unmatched junction bases numbered 5, after V lost 3 bases and J lost 2 bases. The CDR3 length is 17 residues. CDR3 protein: CASSDGTSGGTQETQYF. The CDR3 DNA reads as TGTGCCAGCAGCGACGGGACTAGCGGGGGGACTCAAGAGACCCAGTACTTC.

This clonotype was found a few times. The rearrangement uses TRBV21-1 and TRBJ2-1; the table assigns TRBD1, which was not confirmed against the DNA. TRBV21-1 has pseudogene status. The CDR3 runs to 16 residues. The CDR3: CASSKEAARGYNEQFF. CDR3 in DNA: TGTGCCAGCAGCAAAGAGGCCGCCAGGGGTTACAATGAGCAGTTCTTC.

This clonotype appeared a few times. The rearrangement links TRBV9 to TRBJ2-6, with a possible D match to TRBD2 (7 bases). This CDR3 region has 18 residues. Germline-derived CDR1 and CDR2 are SGDLS and YYNGEE. Trimming left V 4 bases short and J 0 bases short, with 17 bases between. The CDR3 protein is CASSTQGLILSGANVLTF. CDR3 sequence (DNA): TGTGCCAGCAGCACACAGGGACTAATACTCTCTGGGGCCAACGTCCTGACTTTC. Looking up the rest from reference TRBV9 and TRBJ2-6 gives the full variable domain: DSGVTQTPKHLITATGQRVTLRCSPRSGDLSVYWYQQSLDQGLQFLIQYYNGEERAKGNILERFSAQQFPDLHSELNLSSLELGDSALYFCASSTQGLILSGANVLTFGAGSRLTVL.

The J gene is TRBJ2-1, the V gene TRBV23-1; 8 nucleotides line up with TRBD1. TRBV23-1 is an ORF; its function is uncertain. Trimming at V came to 9 bases and at J to 5 bases, leaving 9 bases not matched to a gene. The CDR3 length is 14 residues. The CDR3 DNA reads as TGCGCCAGTCAATTTGGGGACAGGAACAATGAGCAGTTCTTC. Translated, it gives CASQFGDRNNEQFF.

This clonotype showed up many times. The chain recombines TRBV7-8 with TRBJ2-3; 9 nucleotides agree with TRBD1. J was trimmed by 2 bases and V by 5 bases; bases with no gene match: 5. Germline V gene data show CDR1 as SGHVS and CDR2 as FQNEAQ. The CDR3 contains 15 residues. The CDR3 loop is CASSTRQGDTDTQYF. CDR3 in DNA: TGTGCCAGCAGCACTAGACAGGGGGACACAGATACGCAGTATTTT.

The J gene is TRBJ1-5, the V gene TRBV20-1; D is possibly TRBD1 (5 bases). This CDR3 contains 16 residues. The V end lost 3 bases, the J end lost 0 bases, and 15 bases lay between the germline ends. Looked up from germline, CDR1 is DFQATT and CDR2 is SNEGSKA (reference sequence). The CDR3 nucleotides are TGCAGTGCTAGCCGCATGCGGGACGGTAGCAATCAGCCCCAGCATTTT. Protein product: CSASRMRDGSNQPQHF.

This chain links TRBV20-1 with TRBJ2-7, with 11 nucleotides matching TRBD2. Germline V CDR1 and CDR2: DFQATT, SNEGSKA (reference sequence). This CDR3 is 15 amino acids long. Trimming removed 5 bases from V and 0 bases from J; junction bases left unmatched: 6. CDR3 protein: CSAQYSGRASYEQYF. CDR3 nucleotides: TGCAGTGCTCAATATAGCGGGAGGGCCTCCTACGAGCAGTACTTC.